This T cell receptor beta chain came from a study of post-analysis software for immune sequencing data. Overall study findings and caveats: Roughly 5 TRBV segments, TRBV5-6, TRBV5-1 and TRBV20-1 among them, were found more frequent in patients than controls. Multiple sclerosis patients had significantly lower normalized Chao1 diversity than controls.

Unique molecular identifiers were carried by the TCR beta cDNA libraries. TCRdb re-derived calls from the PCR reads in MiXCR, one entry per CDR3 protein. The data contain roughly 570,000 distinct CDR3 sequences, 34% of them seen just once; the ten biggest clones take up less than 6%. A note on this clonotype: Its target is not known.

The germline V and J ends were trimmed by 6 bases and 4 bases, with 7 bases remaining between them. CDR3 length: 12 residues. This TCR derives from a girl between 2 and 17 years old with multiple sclerosis. The rearrangement joins TRBV12-3 or TRBV12-4 to TRBJ1-5; unclear D gene. The sequenced sample was blood. CDR3 DNA: TGTGCCAGCAGACTGGTTAATCAGCCCCAGCATTTT. It translates to CASRLVNQPQHF.